Shown below are 22 T cell receptor beta chains from a single sample sequenced in a study of T cells in Graves' hyperthyroidism and ophthalmopathy. There were TCR beta CDR3 regions amplified from RNA transcripts. A first-round RT-PCR of the TCR CDR3 used the HTBI primer set. TCRdb analysed the multiplex PCR reads with MiXCR anew, one entry per CDR3 protein. The sample lists about 560,000 distinct CDR3 sequences, over 15% seen once, with 15% to 20% in the top ten. Sequenced material: blood. All receptors derive from a woman under 30 with Graves' hyperthyroidism.

The chain carries TRBV19 and TRBJ1-1; no reliable D call. The V gene's germline CDR1 is LNHDA and CDR2 SQIVND (reference sequence). This CDR3 comprises 13 residues. V lost 1 base to trimming and J lost 11 bases, with 14 bases between them. Here the CDR3 reads CASSIAVTRRAFF. CDR3 nucleotides: TGTGCCAGTAGTATAGCTGTAACGAGAAGGGCTTTCTTT.

This clonotype has ten or more counts. The chain joins TRBV6-1 to TRBJ1-1; maybe TRBD1 (6 bases). This CDR3 is built from 15 residues. The germline V and J ends were trimmed by 5 bases and 0 bases, with 13 bases remaining between them. Germline-derived CDR1 and CDR2 are MNHNS and SASEGT. CDR3 nucleotide sequence: TGTGCCAGCAGTACCCGGAGGGGGATGAACACTGAAGCTTTCTTT. Translation: CASSTRRGMNTEAFF.

The chain uses TRBV20-1 and TRBJ2-5, with 9 bases aligning to TRBD2. Per germline, CDR1 DFQATT and CDR2 SNEGSKA (reference sequence). The CDR3 extends over 13 amino acids. Trimming at V came to 0 bases and at J to 4 bases, leaving 0 bases not matched to a gene. CDR3 sequence: CSARELAGETQYF. The CDR3 bases are TGCAGTGCTAGAGAACTAGCGGGAGAGACCCAGTACTTC.

This clonotype was observed at least ten times. This chain connects TRBV28 to TRBJ1-2, with a tentative D call TRBD1 (5 bases). The CDR3 is made up of 13 amino acids. The germline V gene has CDR1 MDHEN and CDR2 SYDVKM. V was clipped by 6 bases and J by 8 bases, with 16 bases between them. DNA of the CDR3: TGTGCCAGCAGCCGGGACGAGGCTGGGGGCTACACCTTC. Residues: CASSRDEAGGYTF.

This clonotype was counted at least ten times. CDR3 coding DNA: TGCAGTGCTAGAGATATGGGGACAGGAGACTACGAGCAGTACTTC. Translating it yields CSARDMGTGDYEQYF. The chain carries TRBV20-1 and TRBJ2-7, with 8 bases matching TRBD1. V lost 0 bases, J lost 3 bases, and 7 bases stayed unmatched. The CDR3 has 15 amino acids. Germline values: CDR1 DFQATT, CDR2 SNEGSKA (reference sequence).

The chain joins TRBV29-1 to TRBJ2-1; D remains ambiguous. The germline CDR1 and CDR2 sequences are SQVTM and ANQGSEA. Trimming pared 7 bases from V and 7 bases from J, leaving 8 bases between. This CDR3 is built from 10 residues. The CDR3 bases are TGCAGCGGCTTGGTGAATGAGCAGTTCTTC. Protein product: CSGLVNEQFF.

The CDR3 DNA is TGTGCCAGCAGCCAAGATCCTGCAGACCCTTACTACGAGCAGTACTTC. Translated, it gives CASSQDPADPYYEQYF. V is TRBV4-2 and J is TRBJ2-7; D is unresolved. V was shortened by 0 bases and J by 3 bases, with 15 bases between the two germline ends. CDR1 is LGHNA, CDR2 YNFKEQ, per germline. The CDR3 is 16 residues long.

There are many counts of this clonotype. This chain connects TRBV20-1 to TRBJ1-1; no definite D call. This CDR3 contains 14 residues. V was shortened by 6 bases and J by 1 base, with 15 bases between the two germline ends. Germline CDR1 is DFQATT and CDR2 is SNEGSKA (reference sequence). The CDR3 nucleotides are TGCAGTGCCGGAAGACACGAGAGGAACACTGAAGCTTTCTTT. Translated: CSAGRHERNTEAFF.

The sample holds many counts of this clonotype. V is TRBV27 and J is TRBJ2-7; a possible D gene is TRBD2 (5 bases). In germline, CDR1 is MNHEY, CDR2 SMNVEV (reference sequence). The ends were cut back, 7 bases at V and 4 bases at J, with 17 bases in the middle. This CDR3 contains 14 residues. The CDR3 nucleotides are TGTGCCAGCACCCTACATCGGGGTCGGTACGAGCAGTACTTC. Protein: CASTLHRGRYEQYF.

This clonotype was counted many times. V and J are TRBV6-1 and TRBJ2-1; TRBD1 matches at 11 bases. Looked up from germline, CDR1 is MNHNS and CDR2 is SASEGT. V lost 6 bases to trimming and J lost 8 bases; unmatched junction nucleotides: 12. The CDR3 has 16 amino acids. CDR3 nucleotides: TGTGCCAGCAGGGACAGGGGGCGCTTTCCACACGATGAGCAGTTCTTC. Protein product: CASRDRGRFPHDEQFF.

This clonotype was detected a few times. This sequence joins TRBV4-2 and TRBJ1-5; 8 positions agree with TRBD1. Germline V gives CDR1 LGHNA, CDR2 YNFKEQ. V lost 1 base to trimming and J lost 0 bases; unmatched junction nucleotides: 8. CDR3 length: 18 residues. CDR3 DNA: TGTGCCAGCAGCCAAGGGACAGGGCAACTATATAGCAATCAGCCCCAGCATTTT. It is translated as CASSQGTGQLYSNQPQHF.

The V gene is TRBV5-5, the J gene TRBJ2-1; D not certain. The CDR3 is made up of 16 amino acids. Trimming took off 2 bases at V and 1 base at J, with 13 bases between the two ends. From germline, CDR1 is SGHKS and CDR2 YYEKEE (reference sequence). The CDR3 protein is CASSFAGDLSYNEQFF. The CDR3 DNA follows: TGTGCCAGCAGCTTTGCAGGAGACCTTTCCTACAATGAGCAGTTCTTC.

This clonotype was seen at least ten times. The J gene is TRBJ2-3, the V gene TRBV28; tentative D call: TRBD2 (5 bases). V gave up 6 bases and J gave up 3 bases, with 19 bases separating them. In germline, CDR1 is MDHEN, CDR2 SYDVKM. The CDR3 length is 16 residues. The CDR3 loop is CASRKNSSPGTDTQYF. CDR3 sequence (DNA): TGTGCCAGCAGGAAAAACTCCAGCCCGGGGACAGATACGCAGTATTTT. The full variable domain, its missing parts supplied by reference TRBV28 and TRBJ2-3, is DVKVTQSSRYLVKRTGEKVFLECVQDMDHENMFWYRQDPGLGLRLIYFSYDVKMKEKGDIPEGYSVSREKKERFSLILESASTNQTSMYLCASRKNSSPGTDTQYFGPGTRLTVL.

This clonotype was recorded at least ten times. This chain connects TRBV7-2 to TRBJ1-6; D is possibly TRBD1 (5 bases). The CDR3 length is 15 residues. Deletions cut 2 bases from V and 4 bases from J, with 9 bases between. Germline values: CDR1 SGHTA, CDR2 FQGNSA. CDR3 sequence: CASSLTGQYNSPLHF. CDR3 sequence (DNA): TGTGCCAGCAGCTTAACTGGACAATATAATTCACCCCTCCACTTT. The full variable domain, rest sourced from reference TRBV7-2 and TRBJ1-6, is GAGVSQSPSNKVTEKGKDVELRCDPISGHTALYWYRQSLGQGLEFLIYFQGNSAPDKSGLPSDRFSAERTGGSVSTLTIQRTQQEDSAVYLCASSLTGQYNSPLHFGNGTRLTVT.

The sample holds a few counts of this clonotype. The gene calls are TRBV20-1 and TRBJ1-5; TRBD1 matches at 11 bases. Germline V gene lookup returns CDR1 DFQATT and CDR2 SNEGSKA (reference sequence). The CDR3 has 15 residues. Trimming cost V 4 bases and J 5 bases; bases outside gene matches: 7. CDR3 protein: CSANFPGQGDQPQHF. In DNA, the CDR3 is TGCAGTGCTAATTTTCCGGGACAGGGGGATCAGCCCCAGCATTTT.

The genes are TRBV2 and TRBJ1-6; D is unclear. There are 16 residues in the CDR3. Trimming left V 2 bases short and J 7 bases short, with 15 bases between. Germline CDR1 is SNHLY and CDR2 is FYNNEI. This CDR3 is CASSEQSTRLNSPLHF. CDR3 DNA sequence: TGTGCCAGCAGTGAACAATCCACTCGGCTCAATTCACCCCTCCACTTT.

This clonotype was seen many times. The chain joins TRBV20-1 to TRBJ1-1, with 7 bases that match TRBD1. The CDR3 sequence is 13 residues long. The V and J ends lost 3 bases and 3 bases, in that order; junction bases with no gene match: 4. Germline CDR1 DFQATT, CDR2 SNEGSKA (reference sequence). The CDR3 reads CSARTGRDTEAFF. Here the CDR3 DNA reads TGCAGTGCTAGGACAGGGCGGGACACTGAAGCTTTCTTT.

This clonotype showed up just a few times. V is TRBV5-1 and J is TRBJ2-3, with D unresolved. The CDR3 consists of 17 residues. Trimming took 1 base from V and 0 from J, leaving 15 bases between them. In germline, CDR1 is SGHRS, CDR2 YFSETQ. This CDR3 is CASSLIAGSPSTDTQYF. The CDR3 DNA reads TGCGCCAGCAGCTTGATTGCCGGGTCTCCCAGCACAGATACGCAGTATTTT.

This clonotype was detected ten times or more. This rearrangement joins TRBV6-2 or TRBV6-3 to TRBJ1-1, with a weak D call TRBD1 (6 bases). With 8 bases removed from V and 2 bases from J, the gap between germline ends came to 15 bases. The length of the CDR3 is 14 residues. In germline, CDR1 is MNHEY, CDR2 SVGEGT. CDR3 region: CASLPPGHNTEAFF. CDR3 sequence (DNA): TGTGCCAGCCTACCCCCGGGACACAACACTGAAGCTTTCTTT.

A few counts support this clonotype. In DNA, the CDR3 is TGTGCCAGCAGCCAACCTAGACCCGGGAATTCACCCCTCCACTTT. The encoded protein is CASSQPRPGNSPLHF. The V call is TRBV3-1, the J call TRBJ1-6, with D hard to call. Germline values: CDR1 LGHDT, CDR2 YNNKEL (reference sequence). The ends were cut back, 2 bases at V and 7 bases at J, with 12 bases in the middle. The CDR3 length is 15 residues.

This clonotype was detected a few times. The chain links TRBV20-1 to TRBJ2-1; D perhaps matches TRBD2 (6 bases). This CDR3 has 12 amino acids. Looked up from germline, CDR1 is DFQATT and CDR2 is SNEGSKA (reference sequence). Deletions cut 5 bases from V and 7 bases from J, with 12 bases between. The CDR3 coding sequence is TGCAGTGCTCCGGGACTGGAGAATGAGCAGTTCTTC. Its protein is CSAPGLENEQFF.

This clonotype came up a few times. The J gene is TRBJ2-6, the V gene TRBV5-1; TRBD1 matches 7 bases. This CDR3 comprises 22 residues. The germline CDR1 and CDR2 sequences are SGHRS and YFSETQ. Losses at the gene ends were 0 bases for V and 3 bases for J; bases not matched to a gene: 21. The CDR3 protein is CASSLDEPYRDRFFGGANVLTF. The DNA of the CDR3 is TGCGCCAGCAGCTTGGACGAGCCTTACCGGGACAGATTTTTCGGTGGGGCCAACGTCCTGACTTTC.